This T cell receptor (beta chain) was observed in a study of blood T cell repertoires in COVID-19. Across the whole study: Sample material is recorded as cDNA or gDNA derived from T cells, B-cell-depleted T cells, or PBMCs.

In the original processing: By means of reference gene primer amplification, nucleated cell counts were estimated. Only in-frame clones appear in the TCRdb table, and some are missing; sequencing was by immunoSEQ multiplex PCR. From that table come the V and J calls and clone size; the DNA was used to work out D and trimming. Here the sample spans 81,000 or so clones, about 89% being singletons. This CDR3 contains 13 residues. The V end lost 6 bases, the J end lost 4 bases, and 12 bases lay between the germline ends. The V gene's germline CDR1 is SGHRS and CDR2 YFSETQ. The material sequenced was peripheral blood. The origin of this receptor is a man in his 70s with active or convalescent COVID-19. V gene TRBV5-1 combines with J gene TRBJ2-3; possibly TRBD2 for D (5 bases). CDR3 DNA: TGCGCCAGCATTTCCGGGGTCGCAGATACGCAGTATTTT. This gives the protein CASISGVADTQYF.